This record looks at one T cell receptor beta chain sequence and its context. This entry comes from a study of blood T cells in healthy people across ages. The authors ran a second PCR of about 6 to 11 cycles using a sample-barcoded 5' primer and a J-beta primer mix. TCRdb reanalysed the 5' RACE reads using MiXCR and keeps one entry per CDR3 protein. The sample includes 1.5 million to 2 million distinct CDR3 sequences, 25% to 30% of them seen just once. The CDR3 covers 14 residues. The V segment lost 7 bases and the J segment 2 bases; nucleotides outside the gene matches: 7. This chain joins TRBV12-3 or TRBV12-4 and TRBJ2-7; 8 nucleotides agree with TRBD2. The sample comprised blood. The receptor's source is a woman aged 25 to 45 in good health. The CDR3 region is CASTHTSGAYEQYF. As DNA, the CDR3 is TGTGCCAGCACCCATACTAGCGGAGCCTACGAGCAGTACTTC.